The 5 T cell receptor beta chains given below trace back to one sample, sequenced in a study of molecular identifiers for immune sequencing clone quantification. One entry per CDR3 protein results from TCRdb running MiXCR on the PCR reads. The data show hundreds of thousands of distinct CDR3 sequences, about 25% seen once. Source material: naive CD8+ T cells from blood, with Jurkat cell RNA spiked in. The sample's subset: FACS-sorted CD8+CD4-CCR7+CD45RA+ naive T cells. These receptors all stem from a human donor in good health. Some libraries in this study had Jurkat cell RNA spiked in.

V gene TRBV16 combines with J gene TRBJ1-5; D call uncertain. CDR3 size: 14 residues. Germline V gene lookup returns CDR1 KGHSY and CDR2 FQNENV. V shed 7 bases and J shed 4 bases, with 14 bases lying between them. CDR3 in amino acids: CASNHGEGNQPQHF. The CDR3 coding sequence is TGTGCCAGCAACCATGGGGAAGGGAATCAGCCCCAGCATTTT.

This chain links TRBV29-1 with TRBJ2-1; D might be TRBD1 (6 bases). Per germline, CDR1 SQVTM and CDR2 ANQGSEA. V was trimmed by 7 bases and J by 2 bases, leaving 9 bases between them. The CDR3 is 12 amino acids. Here the CDR3 DNA reads TGCAGCGACGGACAGCCCTACAATGAGCAGTTCTTC. As protein: CSDGQPYNEQFF.

This clonotype has ten or more counts. The chain links TRBV2 to TRBJ2-3, with a tentative D call TRBD2 (5 bases). Germline CDR1 SNHLY, CDR2 FYNNEI. The CDR3 extends over 15 amino acids. The germline V and J ends were trimmed by 6 bases and 4 bases, with 17 bases remaining between them. CDR3 sequence (DNA): TGTGCCAGCAGCCGAGGGTCTGGTGCGGCAGATACGCAGTATTTT. This encodes CASSRGSGAADTQYF.

The chain carries TRBV30 and TRBJ2-5, with D unresolved. This CDR3 region has 11 residues. V was pared by 6 bases and J by 0 bases, with 5 bases between. Germline assignment: CDR1 GTSNPN and CDR2 SVGIG (reference sequence). This CDR3 is CACRDQETQYF. Here the CDR3 DNA reads TGTGCCTGTAGAGACCAAGAGACCCAGTACTTC.

This clonotype was recorded a few times. The V and J genes are TRBV13 and TRBJ2-6; D not certain. Germline V gene sequence: CDR1 PRHDT, CDR2 FYEKMQ (reference sequence). Trimming pared 4 bases from V and 1 base from J, leaving 11 bases between. There are 16 residues in the CDR3. The CDR3 nucleotides are TGTGCCAGCAGCTCACGACAAGTTTCTGGGGCCAACGTCCTGACTTTC. Its translation: CASSSRQVSGANVLTF.